This T cell receptor (beta chain) comes out of a study of HIV-infected children after antiretroviral therapy interruption (dated by TCRdb to between 2018 and 2021). In terms of the full investigation: Eight children were included: four on planned treatment interruption and four on continuous treatment, all with CD4+ count above 500 and viral load below 50 copies/ml. Median age was 9.5 years in the interruption group and 7 to 8 years in the continuous treatment group. Most participating children had recorded exposure to EBV and CMV. For the interruption arm, samples were taken at week 0, at week 12, at the end of interruption (week 24 or 48), and roughly 3 years after the study ended. In the continuous-treatment arm, samples from corresponding weeks 0, 48 and 150 were analyzed. Alongside measurements of thymic output, the study compared TCR repertoires of children on planned treatment interruption with TCR repertoires of children on continuous antiretroviral treatment. Overall study results and their limits: The low number of patients is a limitation and the data should be interpreted with caution. An increase in the naive CD4+ Gini coefficient was observed by the end of treatment interruption, suggesting clonal expansion, and a return to baseline was observed by 3 years. In naive CD4+ repertoires of PTI patients, reduced CDR3 sharing between time points was observed after interruption began, whereas many sequences were found to be shared between end of interruption and 3 years later. Minor non-naive CD45RA+ populations, such as EMRA or stem memory cells, might be present among the sorted CD45RA+ naive cells.

The intended sense of this specimen's treatment or condition label: PENTA 11 planned treatment interruption arm or continuous ART arm. Participants were children from the United Kingdom aged 2 to 15 years who had received at least three-drug ART for at least 24 weeks. The study required cryopreserved PBMCs containing at least 5 million viable cells, and several candidate patients were excluded because of low viable PBMC yield. Naive CD4+ CD45RA+ CD45RO- T cells were FACS-sorted from thawed PBMCs on a FACSAria III cell sorter. Sorted cells were fixed, and RNA was extracted using the RNeasy FFPE kit followed by the RNeasy Micro kit. Receptor libraries were prepared by 3' RACE. To correct PCR amplification bias, TCR libraries were generated from RNA with a 3' RACE protocol that used unique molecular identifiers. As many as 12 amplicon libraries were pooled and then sequenced on an Illumina MiSeq using v2 2x250 paired-end chemistry. The paper's processing steps were these. Reads were processed with Decombinator for assignment of V and J genes and CDR3, and barcode-based correction of errors and PCR bias was applied. Before the Gini coefficient was calculated with the R ineq package, repertoires were subsampled to the same depth. Three approaches were used to assess CDR3 similarity: GLIPH, Hamming distance and a shared triplet metric. The public reads were reanalyzed by TCRdb: fastp trimming at Q25, MiXCR alignment, in-frame beta chains only. Every distinct CDR3 protein forms one entry, paired with its most common genes and DNA. The V and J calls and clone size come from TCRdb's table, not from the authors' own analysis. The sample yields around 47,000 distinct CDR3 sequences; roughly 4.5% were counted once. The ten largest clones add up to approximately 0.7% of the sample.

The CDR3 has 14 amino acids, counting the end cysteine and phenylalanine. The entry retains the CDR3 DNA only, 42 bases that are in frame from base 1. Trimmed from V: 11 bases; trimmed from J: 1 base; junction bases lacking a gene match: 8. Taken from the germline V gene, the CDR1 and CDR2 loops are ENHRY and SYGVKD. In its sample, this clonotype was seen many times. The antigen it binds to is not known. Per-nucleotide qualities are absent, and no much larger clonotype sits a single base away. The rearrangement combines TRBV10-3 with TRBJ2-3, and TRBD2 aligns with 8 junction nucleotides. The TCR sequence derives from a pool of human donors with HIV. Material: CD45RA+ CD4+ T cells from PBMCs, pooled from several time points, obtained from a donor given antiretroviral therapy, either interrupted or continuous. The intended sense of this specimen's cell subset or site label: naive CD4+ CD45RA+ CD45RO- T cells. The DNA reads as follows: TGTGCCTCACGCGTCGGGGGGGGCACAGATACGCAGTATTTT. Its protein reads: CASRVGGGTDTQYF.